The T cell receptor beta chain described here comes from a study of blood T cell repertoires in COVID-19. Study context: Some COVID-19 samples were acute and others convalescent; all came from the United States, Italy and Spain. PBMCs, B-cell-depleted T cells, or T cells were the source of the cDNA or gDNA that made up the material.

Repertoires were generated with immunoSEQ multiplex PCR, while TCRdb's copy carries only in-frame clones and drops some. The sample holds 130,000 to 150,000 clones, approximately 80% seen once. The germline V gene has CDR1 MNHEY and CDR2 SVGAGI. CDR3 length: 13 amino acids. Between the trimmed V and J ends, which lost 5 bases and 4 bases, there was a span of 8 bases. J is TRBJ2-2 and V is TRBV6-5; no definite D call. This clonotype was obtained from a woman aged 45-60 years with acute or convalescent COVID-19. Source material: peripheral blood. The CDR3 loop is CASSRLSTGELFF. CDR3 DNA: TGTGCCAGCAGTAGACTGTCCACCGGGGAGCTGTTTTTT.